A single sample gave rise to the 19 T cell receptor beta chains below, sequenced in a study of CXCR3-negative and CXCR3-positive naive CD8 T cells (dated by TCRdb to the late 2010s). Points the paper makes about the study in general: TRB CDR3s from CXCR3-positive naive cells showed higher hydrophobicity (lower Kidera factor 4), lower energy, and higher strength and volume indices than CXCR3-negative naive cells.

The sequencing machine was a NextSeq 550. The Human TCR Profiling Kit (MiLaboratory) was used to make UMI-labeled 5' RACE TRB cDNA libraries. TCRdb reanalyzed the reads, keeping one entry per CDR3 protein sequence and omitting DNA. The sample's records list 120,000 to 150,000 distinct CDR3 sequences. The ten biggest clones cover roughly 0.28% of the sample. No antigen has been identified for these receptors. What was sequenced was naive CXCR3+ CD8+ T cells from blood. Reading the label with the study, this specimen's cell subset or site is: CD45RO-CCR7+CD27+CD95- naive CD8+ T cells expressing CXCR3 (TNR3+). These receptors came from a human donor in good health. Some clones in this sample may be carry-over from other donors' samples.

The CDR3 reads CASSQGSVAGVDEQYF. The rearrangement joins TRBV4-1 to TRBJ2-7; TCRdb's D call of TRBD2 is untestable without DNA. Germline V gene lookup returns CDR1 MGHRA and CDR2 YSYEKL. The CDR3 has 16 residues.

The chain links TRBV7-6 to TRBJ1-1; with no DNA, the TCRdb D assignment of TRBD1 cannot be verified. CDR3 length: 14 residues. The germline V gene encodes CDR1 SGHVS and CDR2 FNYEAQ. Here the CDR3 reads CASSQTDRGERAFF.

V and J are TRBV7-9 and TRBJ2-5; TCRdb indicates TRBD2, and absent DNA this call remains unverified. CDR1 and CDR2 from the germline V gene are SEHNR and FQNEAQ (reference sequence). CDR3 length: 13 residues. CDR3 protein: CASSGTSQETQYF.

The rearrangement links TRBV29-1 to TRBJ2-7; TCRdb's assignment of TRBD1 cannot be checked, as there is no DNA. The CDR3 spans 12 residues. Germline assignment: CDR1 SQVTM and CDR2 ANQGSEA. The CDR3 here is CSVSETGVEQYF.

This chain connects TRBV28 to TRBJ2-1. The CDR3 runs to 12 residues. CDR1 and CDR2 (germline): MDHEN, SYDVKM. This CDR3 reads CASSSRYNEQFF. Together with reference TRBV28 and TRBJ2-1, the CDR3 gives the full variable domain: DVKVTQSSRYLVKRTGEKVFLECVQDMDHENMFWYRQDPGLGLRLIYFSYDVKMKEKGDIPEGYSVSREKKERFSLILESASTNQTSMYLCASSSRYNEQFFGPGTRLTVL.

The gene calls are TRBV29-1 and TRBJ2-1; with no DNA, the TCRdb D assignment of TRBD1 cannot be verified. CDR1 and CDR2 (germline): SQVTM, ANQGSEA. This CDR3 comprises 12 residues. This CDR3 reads CSVYPVGNEQFF.

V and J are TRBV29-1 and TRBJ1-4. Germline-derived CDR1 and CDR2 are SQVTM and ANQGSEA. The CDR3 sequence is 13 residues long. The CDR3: CSAGGGVDEKLFF. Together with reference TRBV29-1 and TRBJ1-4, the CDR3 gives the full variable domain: SAVISQKPSRDICQRGTSLTIQCQVDSQVTMMFWYRQQPGQSLTLIATANQGSEATYESGFVIDKFPISRPNLTFSTLTVSNMSPEDSSIYLCSAGGGVDEKLFFGSGTQLSVL.

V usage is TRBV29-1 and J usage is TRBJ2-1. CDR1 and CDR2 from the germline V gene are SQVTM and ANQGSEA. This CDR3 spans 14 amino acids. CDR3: CSVELAGVLNEQFF.

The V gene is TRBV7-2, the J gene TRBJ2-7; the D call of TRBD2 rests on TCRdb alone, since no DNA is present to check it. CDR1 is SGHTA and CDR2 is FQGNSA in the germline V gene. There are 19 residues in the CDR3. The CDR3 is CASSPAFVVTSGPSWVQYF.

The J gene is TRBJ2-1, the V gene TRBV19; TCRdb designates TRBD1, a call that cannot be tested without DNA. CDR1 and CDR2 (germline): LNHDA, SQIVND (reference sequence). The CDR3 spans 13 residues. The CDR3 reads CASGQIPYNEQFF.

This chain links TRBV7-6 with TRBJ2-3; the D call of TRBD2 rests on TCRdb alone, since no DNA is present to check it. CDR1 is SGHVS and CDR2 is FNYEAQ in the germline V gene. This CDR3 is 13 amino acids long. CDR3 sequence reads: CASSPALGDTQYF. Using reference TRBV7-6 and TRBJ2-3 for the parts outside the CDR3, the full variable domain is GAGVSQSPRYKVTKRGQDVALRCDPISGHVSLYWYRQALGQGPEFLTYFNYEAQQDKSGLPNDRFSAERPEGSISTLTIQRTEQRDSAMYRCASSPALGDTQYFGPGTRLTVL.

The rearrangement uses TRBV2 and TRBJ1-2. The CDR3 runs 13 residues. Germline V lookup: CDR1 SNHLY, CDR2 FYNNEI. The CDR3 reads CASTLHPNYGYTF.

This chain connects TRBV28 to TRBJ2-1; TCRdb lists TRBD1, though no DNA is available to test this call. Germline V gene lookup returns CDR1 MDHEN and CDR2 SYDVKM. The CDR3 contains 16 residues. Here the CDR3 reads CASSLVDRVSYNEQFF.

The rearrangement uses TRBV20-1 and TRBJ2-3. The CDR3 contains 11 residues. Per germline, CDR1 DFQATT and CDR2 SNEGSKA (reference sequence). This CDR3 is CSARALDTQYF.

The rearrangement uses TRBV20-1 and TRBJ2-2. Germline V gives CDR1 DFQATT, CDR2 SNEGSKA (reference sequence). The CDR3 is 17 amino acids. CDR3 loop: CSARDFPGGPNTGELFF.

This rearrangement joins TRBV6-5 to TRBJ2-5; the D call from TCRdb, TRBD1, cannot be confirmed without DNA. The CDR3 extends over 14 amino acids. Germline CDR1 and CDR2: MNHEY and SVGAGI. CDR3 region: CASREDRTQETQYF.

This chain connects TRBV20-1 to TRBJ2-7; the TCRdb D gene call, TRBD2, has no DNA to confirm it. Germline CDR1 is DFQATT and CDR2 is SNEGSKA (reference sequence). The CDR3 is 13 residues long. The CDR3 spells CSVSLAGVYEQYF.

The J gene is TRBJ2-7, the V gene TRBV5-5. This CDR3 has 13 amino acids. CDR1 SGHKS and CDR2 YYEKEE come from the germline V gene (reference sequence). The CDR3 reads CASSLVFEAEQYF.

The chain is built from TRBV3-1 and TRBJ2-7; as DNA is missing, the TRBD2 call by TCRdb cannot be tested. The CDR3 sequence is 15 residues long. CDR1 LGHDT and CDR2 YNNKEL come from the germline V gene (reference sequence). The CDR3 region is CASSQGLAGAYEQYF.